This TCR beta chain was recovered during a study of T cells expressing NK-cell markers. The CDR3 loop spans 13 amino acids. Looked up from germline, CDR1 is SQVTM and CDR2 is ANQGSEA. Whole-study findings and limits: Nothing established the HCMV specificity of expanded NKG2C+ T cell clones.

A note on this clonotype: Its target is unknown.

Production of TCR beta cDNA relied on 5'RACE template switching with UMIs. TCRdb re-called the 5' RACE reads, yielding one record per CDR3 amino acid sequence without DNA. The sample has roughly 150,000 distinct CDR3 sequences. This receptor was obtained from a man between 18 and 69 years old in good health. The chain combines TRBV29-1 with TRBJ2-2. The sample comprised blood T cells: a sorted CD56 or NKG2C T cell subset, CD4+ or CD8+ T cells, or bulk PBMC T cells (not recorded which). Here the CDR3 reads CSVEEGLTGELFF.